This TCR beta chain was identified during a study of Ad26.COV2.S vaccination and SARS-CoV-2 variants. Only in-frame clones appear in the TCRdb table, and some are missing; sequencing was by immunoSEQ multiplex PCR. The sample yields over 250,000 clones, 70% to 90% seen once. The germline V and J ends were trimmed by 3 bases and 13 bases, with 16 bases remaining between them. Germline CDR1 MNHNS, CDR2 SASEGT. CDR3 length: 13 residues. As for treatment: 19 received Ad26.COV2.S at low or high dose, single or two shots; roughly five received placebo; per-sample allocation not given. The study sampled participants on day 63 after the first vaccine or placebo injection.

Material: peripheral blood, obtained in a trial of Ad26.COV2.S vaccine versus placebo. This rearrangement joins TRBV6-1 to TRBJ2-4; TRBD1 might be the D (5 bases). The sequence came from a person between 18 and 59 years old who received the Ad26.COV2.S COVID-19 vaccine or a placebo. The CDR3 loop reads CASSDVGRIGQYF. CDR3 DNA sequence: TGTGCCAGCAGTGACGTGGGGCGGATCGGCCAGTACTTC.